This TCR beta chain was sequenced for a study of blood T cell repertoires in COVID-19. This CDR3 is 16 amino acids long. V lost 0 bases to trimming and J lost 3 bases; unmatched junction nucleotides: 3. Germline CDR1 is LGHNA and CDR2 is YSLEER. The protocol was immunoSEQ multiplex PCR, while the TCRdb copy is restricted to in-frame clones and leaves out a portion. In the table there are 300,000 to 400,000 clones, over 80% of which are singletons. What was sequenced was peripheral blood. The V and J genes are TRBV4-3 and TRBJ2-2; 8 bases align to TRBD2. The sequence was obtained from a woman aged 45-65 years with COVID-19, enrolled during active disease. CDR3 nucleotides: TGCGCCAGCAGCCAAGATTCGGGAGGGTACACCGGGGAGCTGTTTTTT. It is translated as CASSQDSGGYTGELFF.